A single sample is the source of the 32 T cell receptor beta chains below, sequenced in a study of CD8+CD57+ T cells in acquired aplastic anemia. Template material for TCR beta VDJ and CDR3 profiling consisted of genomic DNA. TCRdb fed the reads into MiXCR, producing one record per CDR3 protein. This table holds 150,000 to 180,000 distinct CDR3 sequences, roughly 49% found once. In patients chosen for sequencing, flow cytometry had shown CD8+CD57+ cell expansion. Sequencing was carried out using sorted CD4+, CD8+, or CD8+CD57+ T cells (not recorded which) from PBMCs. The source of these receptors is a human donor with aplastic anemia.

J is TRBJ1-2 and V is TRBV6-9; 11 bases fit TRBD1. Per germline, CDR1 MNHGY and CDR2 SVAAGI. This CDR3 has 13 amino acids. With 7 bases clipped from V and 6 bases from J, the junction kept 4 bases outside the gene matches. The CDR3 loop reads CASIGQGADGYTF. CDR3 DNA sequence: TGTGCCAGCATCGGACAGGGGGCGGATGGCTACACCTTC.

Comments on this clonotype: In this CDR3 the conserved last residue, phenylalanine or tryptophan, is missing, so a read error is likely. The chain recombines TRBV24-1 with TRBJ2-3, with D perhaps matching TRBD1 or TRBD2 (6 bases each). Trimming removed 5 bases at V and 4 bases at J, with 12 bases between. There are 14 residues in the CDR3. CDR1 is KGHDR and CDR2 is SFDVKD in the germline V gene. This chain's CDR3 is CATSVQGRPDTQYL. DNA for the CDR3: TGTGCCACCAGTGTCCAGGGGAGGCCAGATACGCAGTATCTT.

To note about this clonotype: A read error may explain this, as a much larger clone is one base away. CDR3 coding DNA: TGTGCCAGCCTGGGGGGCGGGGGCAATGAGCAGTTCTTC. It specifies CASLGGGGNEQFF. The chain combines TRBV2 with TRBJ2-1; TRBD2 might be the D (7 bases). This CDR3 is 13 amino acids long. V was trimmed by 8 bases and J by 6 bases, leaving 14 bases between them. Germline CDR1 reads SNHLY; CDR2 reads FYNNEI.

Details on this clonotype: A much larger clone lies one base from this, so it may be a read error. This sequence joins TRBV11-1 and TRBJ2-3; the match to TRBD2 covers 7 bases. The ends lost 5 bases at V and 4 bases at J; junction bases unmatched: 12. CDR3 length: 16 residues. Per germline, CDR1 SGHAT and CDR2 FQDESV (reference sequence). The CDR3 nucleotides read TGTGCCAGCAGCGTGACTAGCTGGGCGTCGGCAGATACGCAGTATTTT. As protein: CASSVTSWASADTQYF.

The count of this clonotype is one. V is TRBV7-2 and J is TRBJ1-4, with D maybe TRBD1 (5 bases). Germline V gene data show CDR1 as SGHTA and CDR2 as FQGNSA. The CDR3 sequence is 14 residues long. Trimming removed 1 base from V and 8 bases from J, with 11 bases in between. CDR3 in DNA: TGTGCCAGCAGCTTAGGGGGCGACGGGGAAAAACTGTTTTTT. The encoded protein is CASSLGGDGEKLFF.

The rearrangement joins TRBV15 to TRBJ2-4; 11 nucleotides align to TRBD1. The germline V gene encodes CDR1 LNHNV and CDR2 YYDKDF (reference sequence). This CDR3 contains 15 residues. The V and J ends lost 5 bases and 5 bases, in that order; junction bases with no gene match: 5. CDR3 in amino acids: CATSEDRGRENIQYF. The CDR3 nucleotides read TGTGCCACCAGCGAGGACAGGGGGCGGGAAAACATTCAGTACTTC.

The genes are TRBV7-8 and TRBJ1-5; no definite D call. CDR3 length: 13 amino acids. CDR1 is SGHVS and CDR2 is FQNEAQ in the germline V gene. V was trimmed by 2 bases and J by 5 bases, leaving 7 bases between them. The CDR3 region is CASSLYYDQPQHF. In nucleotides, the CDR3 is TGTGCCAGCAGCTTATATTACGATCAGCCCCAGCATTTT.

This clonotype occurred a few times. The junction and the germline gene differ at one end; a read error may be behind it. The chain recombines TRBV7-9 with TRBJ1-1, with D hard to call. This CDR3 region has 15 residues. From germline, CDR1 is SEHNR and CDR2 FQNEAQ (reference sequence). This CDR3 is CASSLAWAENTEDFF. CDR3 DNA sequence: TGTGCCAGCAGCTTAGCCTGGGCGGAGAACACTGAAGATTTCTTT.

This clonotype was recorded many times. CDR3 loop: CASSLGGFLDTQYF. Written as DNA, the CDR3 is TGTGCCAGCAGCTTGGGCGGGTTTTTGGATACGCAGTATTTT. The gene calls are TRBV5-4 and TRBJ2-3; D might be TRBD2 (5 bases). The CDR3 has 14 residues. CDR1 is SGHNT and CDR2 is YYREEE in the germline V gene (reference sequence). V lost 0 bases to trimming and J lost 6 bases, with 11 bases between them.

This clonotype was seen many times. In DNA form, the CDR3 reads TGTGCCAGCACTAGCGGGGGGGCTTCAGATACGCAGTATTTT. It yields the protein CASTSGGASDTQYF. This rearrangement joins TRBV6-1 to TRBJ2-3, with 12 bases that match TRBD2. The CDR3 totals 14 residues. J gave up 4 bases and V 7 bases, and 3 bases lay outside the gene matches. Germline V gene data show CDR1 as MNHNS and CDR2 as SASEGT.

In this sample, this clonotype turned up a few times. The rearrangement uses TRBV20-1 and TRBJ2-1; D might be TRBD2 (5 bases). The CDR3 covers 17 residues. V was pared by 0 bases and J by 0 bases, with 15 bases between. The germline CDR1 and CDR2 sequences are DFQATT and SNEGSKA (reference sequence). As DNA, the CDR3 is TGCAGTGCTAGAGATCTCAGGCTAGCCCACTCCTACAATGAGCAGTTCTTC. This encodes CSARDLRLAHSYNEQFF.

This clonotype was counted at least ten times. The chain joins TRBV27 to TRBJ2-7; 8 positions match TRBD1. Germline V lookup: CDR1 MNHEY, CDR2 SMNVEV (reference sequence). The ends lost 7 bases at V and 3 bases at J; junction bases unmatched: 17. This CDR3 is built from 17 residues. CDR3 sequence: CASTPTLGQGGDYEQYF. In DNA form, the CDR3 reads TGTGCCAGCACCCCGACTTTAGGACAGGGTGGAGACTACGAGCAGTACTTC.

In DNA form, the CDR3 reads TGTGCCAGCAGTGGGGTTCCCCCCAACTCCTACGAGCAGTACTTC. It yields the protein CASSGVPPNSYEQYF. This chain links TRBV25-1 with TRBJ2-7; no clear D gene. V shed 4 bases and J shed 0 bases, with 13 bases lying between them. Germline V gene lookup returns CDR1 MGHDK and CDR2 SYGVNS. The CDR3 contains 15 residues.

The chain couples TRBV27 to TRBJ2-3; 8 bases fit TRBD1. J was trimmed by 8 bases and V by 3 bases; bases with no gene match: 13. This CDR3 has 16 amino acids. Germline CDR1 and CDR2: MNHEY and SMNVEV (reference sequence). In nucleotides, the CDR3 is TGTGCCAGCAGTTTGTACAGGGGGGCCACCGTGGGTACGCAGTATTTT. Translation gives CASSLYRGATVGTQYF.

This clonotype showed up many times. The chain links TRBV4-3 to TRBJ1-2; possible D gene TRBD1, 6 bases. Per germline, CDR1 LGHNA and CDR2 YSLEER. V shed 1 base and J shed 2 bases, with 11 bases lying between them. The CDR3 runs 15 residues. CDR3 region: CASSQARQANYGYTF. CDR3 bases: TGCGCCAGCAGCCAAGCTAGACAGGCGAACTATGGCTACACCTTC.

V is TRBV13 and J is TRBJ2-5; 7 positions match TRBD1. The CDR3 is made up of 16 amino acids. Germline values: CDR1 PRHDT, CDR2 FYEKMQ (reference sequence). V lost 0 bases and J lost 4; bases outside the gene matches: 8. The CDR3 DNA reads TGTGCCAGCAGCTTAGGTCACAGGGGTCTTGGAGAGACCCAGTACTTC. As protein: CASSLGHRGLGETQYF.

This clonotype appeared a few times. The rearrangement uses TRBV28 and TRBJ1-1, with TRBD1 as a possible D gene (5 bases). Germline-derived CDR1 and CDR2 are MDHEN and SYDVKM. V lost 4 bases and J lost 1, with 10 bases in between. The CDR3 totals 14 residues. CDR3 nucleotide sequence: TGTGCCAGCAGTTCCGGGGGGGAGAACACTGAAGCTTTCTTT. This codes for CASSSGGENTEAFF. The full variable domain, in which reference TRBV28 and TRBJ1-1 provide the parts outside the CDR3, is DVKVTQSSRYLVKRTGEKVFLECVQDMDHENMFWYRQDPGLGLRLIYFSYDVKMKEKGDIPEGYSVSREKKERFSLILESASTNQTSMYLCASSSGGENTEAFFGQGTRLTVV.

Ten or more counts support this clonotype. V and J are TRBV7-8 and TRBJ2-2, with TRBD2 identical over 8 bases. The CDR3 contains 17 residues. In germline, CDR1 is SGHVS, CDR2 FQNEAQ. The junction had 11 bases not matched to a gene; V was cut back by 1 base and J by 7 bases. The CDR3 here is CASSLVPGGVLRGELFF. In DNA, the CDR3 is TGTGCCAGCAGCTTAGTTCCGGGGGGGGTCCTTCGCGGGGAGCTGTTTTTT. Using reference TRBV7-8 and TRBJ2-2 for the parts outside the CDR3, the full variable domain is GAGVSQSPRYKVAKRGQDVALRCDPISGHVSLFWYQQALGQGPEFLTYFQNEAQLDKSGLPSDRFFAERPEGSVSTLKIQRTQQEDSAVYLCASSLVPGGVLRGELFFGEGSRLTVL.

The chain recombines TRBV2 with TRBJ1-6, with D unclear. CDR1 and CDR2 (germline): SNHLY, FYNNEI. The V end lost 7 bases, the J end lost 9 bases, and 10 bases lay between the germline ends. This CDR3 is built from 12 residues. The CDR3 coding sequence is TGTGCCAGCACTGTCGGGAGTTCACCCCTCCACTTT. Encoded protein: CASTVGSSPLHF.

CDR3 in DNA: TGCAGCGTGGGGGGGATGGACAATGAGCAGTTCTTC. The encoded protein is CSVGGMDNEQFF. V gene TRBV29-1 combines with J gene TRBJ2-1; 7 bases line up with TRBD2. V lost 6 bases to trimming and J lost 5 bases; unmatched junction nucleotides: 4. The CDR3 spans 12 residues. Per germline, CDR1 SQVTM and CDR2 ANQGSEA.

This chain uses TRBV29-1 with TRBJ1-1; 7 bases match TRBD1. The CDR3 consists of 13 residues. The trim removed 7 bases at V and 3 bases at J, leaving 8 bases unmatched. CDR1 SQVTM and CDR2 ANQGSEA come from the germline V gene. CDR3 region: CSAADRSYTEAFF. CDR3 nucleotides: TGCAGCGCAGCGGACAGGTCCTACACTGAAGCTTTCTTT.

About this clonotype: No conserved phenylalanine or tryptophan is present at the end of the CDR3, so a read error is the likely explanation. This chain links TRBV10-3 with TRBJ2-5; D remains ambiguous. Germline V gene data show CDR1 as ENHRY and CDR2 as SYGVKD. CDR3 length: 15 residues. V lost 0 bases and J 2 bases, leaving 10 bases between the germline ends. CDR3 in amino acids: CAISESYSRQETQYL. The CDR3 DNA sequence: TGTGCCATCAGTGAGTCGTATAGTCGACAAGAGACCCAGTACCTC.

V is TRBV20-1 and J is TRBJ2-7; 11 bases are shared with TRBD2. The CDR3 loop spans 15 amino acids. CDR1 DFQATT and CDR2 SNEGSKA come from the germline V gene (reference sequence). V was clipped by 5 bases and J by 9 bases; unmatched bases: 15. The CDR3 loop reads CSASTSGNSLHGQYF. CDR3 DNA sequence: TGCAGTGCTTCGACTAGCGGGAACTCCCTTCATGGGCAGTACTTC.

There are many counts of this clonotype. CDR3 nucleotides: TGCGCCAGCAGCCAAGATCGGAAAGATACGCAGTATTTT. It translates to CASSQDRKDTQYF. The rearrangement joins TRBV4-1 to TRBJ2-3; D gene uncertain. The V gene's germline CDR1 is MGHRA and CDR2 YSYEKL. This CDR3 spans 13 amino acids. The germline V and J ends were trimmed by 0 bases and 5 bases, with 6 bases remaining between them.

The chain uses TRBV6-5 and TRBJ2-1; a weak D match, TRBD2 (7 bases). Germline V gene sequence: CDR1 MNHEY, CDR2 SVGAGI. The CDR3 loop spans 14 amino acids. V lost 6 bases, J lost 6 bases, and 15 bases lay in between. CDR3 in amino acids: CASRYMRGGNEQFF. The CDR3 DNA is TGTGCCAGCAGATACATGAGGGGGGGCAATGAGCAGTTCTTC.

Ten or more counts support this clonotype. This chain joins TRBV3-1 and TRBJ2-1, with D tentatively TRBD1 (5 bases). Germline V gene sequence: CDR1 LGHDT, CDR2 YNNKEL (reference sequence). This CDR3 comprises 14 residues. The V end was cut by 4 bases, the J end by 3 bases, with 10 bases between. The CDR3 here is CASSPRASYNEQFF. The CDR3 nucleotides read TGTGCCAGCAGCCCCAGGGCTAGCTACAATGAGCAGTTCTTC.

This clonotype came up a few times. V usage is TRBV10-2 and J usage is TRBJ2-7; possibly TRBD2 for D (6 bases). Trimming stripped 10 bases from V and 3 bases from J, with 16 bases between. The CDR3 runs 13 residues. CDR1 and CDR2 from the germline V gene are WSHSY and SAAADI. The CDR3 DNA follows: TGCGCCACTACCCGGGACTTGGGCTACGAGCAGTACTTC. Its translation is CATTRDLGYEQYF.

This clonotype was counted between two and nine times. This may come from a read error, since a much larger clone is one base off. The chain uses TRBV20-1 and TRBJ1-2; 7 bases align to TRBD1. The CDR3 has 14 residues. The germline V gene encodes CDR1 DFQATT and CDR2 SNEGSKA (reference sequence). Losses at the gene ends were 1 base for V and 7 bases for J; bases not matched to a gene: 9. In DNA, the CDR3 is TGCAGTGCTAGAGGCTCAGGGGACAGCTCTGGCTACACCTTC. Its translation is CSARGSGDSSGYTF.

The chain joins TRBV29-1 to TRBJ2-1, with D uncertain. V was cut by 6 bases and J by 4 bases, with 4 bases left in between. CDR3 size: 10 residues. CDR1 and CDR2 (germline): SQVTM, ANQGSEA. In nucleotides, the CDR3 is TGCAGCGTCGCGTACAATGAGCAGTTCTTC. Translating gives CSVAYNEQFF.

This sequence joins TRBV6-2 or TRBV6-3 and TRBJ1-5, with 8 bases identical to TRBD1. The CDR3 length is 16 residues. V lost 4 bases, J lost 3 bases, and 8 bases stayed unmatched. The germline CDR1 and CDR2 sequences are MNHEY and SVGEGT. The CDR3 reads CASSSAGGPYNQPQHF. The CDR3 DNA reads TGTGCCAGCAGTTCGGCAGGGGGCCCCTACAATCAGCCCCAGCATTTT.

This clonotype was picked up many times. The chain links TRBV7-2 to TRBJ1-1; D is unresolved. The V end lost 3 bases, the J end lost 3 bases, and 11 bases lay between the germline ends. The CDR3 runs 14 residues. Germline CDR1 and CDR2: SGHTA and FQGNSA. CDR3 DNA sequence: TGTGCCAGCAGCTTGGACGATAGGGACACTGAAGCTTTCTTT. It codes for CASSLDDRDTEAFF.

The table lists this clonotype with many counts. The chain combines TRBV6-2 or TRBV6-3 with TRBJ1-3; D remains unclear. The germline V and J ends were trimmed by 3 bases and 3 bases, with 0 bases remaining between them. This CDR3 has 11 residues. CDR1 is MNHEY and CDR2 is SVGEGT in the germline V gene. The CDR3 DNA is TGTGCCAGCAGTTATGGAAACACCATATATTTT. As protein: CASSYGNTIYF.